This T cell receptor beta chain was found in a study of CD8 T cells in ankylosing spondylitis. General observations from the study: CD8+ disease-linked clones were present at relatively low frequencies in blood. Characteristic, it appeared, of ankylosing spondylitis blood was a TCR beta motif of fewer than 10 highly homologous variants. It was reported that disease-linked clones were significantly enriched in matched ankylosing spondylitis synovial fluid.

In this sample, this clonotype turned up a few times. No antigen is known for it. MiXCR was run by TCRdb on the 5' RACE reads, yielding one entry per CDR3 protein. The sample contains a few hundred thousand distinct CDR3 sequences, 20% of which appear only once. This TCR came from a male donor with ankylosing spondylitis or in good health (not recorded which). Sequenced material: blood, either unsorted or a sorted T cell fraction (not recorded which).

The CDR3: CATSDMPGTGFGTDTQYF. The CDR3, as DNA: TGTGCCACCAGTGATATGCCCGGGACAGGTTTTGGCACAGATACGCAGTATTTT. V gene TRBV24-1 combines with J gene TRBJ2-3; TRBD1 aligns across 8 bases. Germline V lookup: CDR1 KGHDR, CDR2 SFDVKD. This CDR3 spans 18 amino acids. V was pared by 3 bases and J by 1 base, with 11 bases of the junction left unmatched.